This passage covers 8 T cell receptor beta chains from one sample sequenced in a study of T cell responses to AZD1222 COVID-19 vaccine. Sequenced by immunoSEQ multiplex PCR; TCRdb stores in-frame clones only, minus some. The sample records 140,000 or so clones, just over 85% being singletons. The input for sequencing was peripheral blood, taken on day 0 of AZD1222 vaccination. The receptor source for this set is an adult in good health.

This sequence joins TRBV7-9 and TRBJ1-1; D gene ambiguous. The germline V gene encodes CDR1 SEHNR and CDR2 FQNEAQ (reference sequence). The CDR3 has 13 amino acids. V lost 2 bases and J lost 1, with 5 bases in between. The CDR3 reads CASSLYSNTEAFF. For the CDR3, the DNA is TGTGCCAGCAGCTTATATTCGAACACTGAAGCTTTCTTT. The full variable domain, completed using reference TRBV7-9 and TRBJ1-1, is DTGVSQNPRHKITKRGQNVTFRCDPISEHNRLYWYRQTLGQGPEFLTYFQNEAQLEKSRLLSDRFSAERPKGSFSTLEIQRTEQGDSAMYLCASSLYSNTEAFFGQGTRLTVV.

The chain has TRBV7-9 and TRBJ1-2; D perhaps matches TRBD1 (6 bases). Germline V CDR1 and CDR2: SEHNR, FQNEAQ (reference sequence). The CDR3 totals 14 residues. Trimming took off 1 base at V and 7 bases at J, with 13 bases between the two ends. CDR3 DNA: TGTGCCAGCAGCTTAGGGGCCCGGGACACTGGCTACACCTTC. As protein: CASSLGARDTGYTF.

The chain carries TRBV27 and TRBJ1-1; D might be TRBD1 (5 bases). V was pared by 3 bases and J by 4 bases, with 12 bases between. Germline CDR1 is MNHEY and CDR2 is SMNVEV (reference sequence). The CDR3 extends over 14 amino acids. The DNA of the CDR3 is TGTGCCAGCAGTTTCGGACACTCGAGCACTGAAGCTTTCTTT. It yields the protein CASSFGHSSTEAFF.

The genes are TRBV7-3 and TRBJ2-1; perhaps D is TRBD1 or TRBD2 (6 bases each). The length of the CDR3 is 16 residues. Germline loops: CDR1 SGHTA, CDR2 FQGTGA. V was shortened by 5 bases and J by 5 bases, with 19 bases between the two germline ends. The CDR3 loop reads CASSLGGGGPNNEQFF. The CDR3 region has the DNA TGTGCCAGCAGCCTGGGGGGCGGAGGGCCAAACAATGAGCAGTTCTTC.

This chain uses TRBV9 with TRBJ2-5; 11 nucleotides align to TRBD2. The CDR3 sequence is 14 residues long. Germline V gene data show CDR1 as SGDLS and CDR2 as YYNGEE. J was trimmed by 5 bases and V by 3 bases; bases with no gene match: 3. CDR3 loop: CASSGPSGGETQYF. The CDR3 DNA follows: TGTGCCAGCAGCGGACCTAGCGGGGGGGAGACCCAGTACTTC.

The DNA for the CDR3 is TGTGCCAGCAGTGAGACTCGACAGGGGGCATCCTACAATGAGCAGTTCTTC. Translation: CASSETRQGASYNEQFF. V is TRBV25-1 and J is TRBJ2-1; 10 bases fit TRBD1. Germline CDR1 MGHDK, CDR2 SYGVNS. With 3 bases clipped from V and 1 base from J, the junction kept 6 bases outside the gene matches. This CDR3 region has 17 residues.

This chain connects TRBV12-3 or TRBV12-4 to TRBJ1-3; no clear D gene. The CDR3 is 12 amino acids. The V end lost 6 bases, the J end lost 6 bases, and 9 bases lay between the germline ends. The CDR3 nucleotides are TGTGCCAGCAGCGGCCTTGTAAACACCATATATTTT. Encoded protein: CASSGLVNTIYF.

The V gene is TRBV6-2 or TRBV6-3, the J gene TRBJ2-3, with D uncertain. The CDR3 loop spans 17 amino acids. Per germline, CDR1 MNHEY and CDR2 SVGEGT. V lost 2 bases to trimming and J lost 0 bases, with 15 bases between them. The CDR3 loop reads CASSYNTQQTSTDTQYF. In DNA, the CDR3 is TGTGCCAGCAGTTACAACACTCAGCAGACTAGCACAGATACGCAGTATTTT.